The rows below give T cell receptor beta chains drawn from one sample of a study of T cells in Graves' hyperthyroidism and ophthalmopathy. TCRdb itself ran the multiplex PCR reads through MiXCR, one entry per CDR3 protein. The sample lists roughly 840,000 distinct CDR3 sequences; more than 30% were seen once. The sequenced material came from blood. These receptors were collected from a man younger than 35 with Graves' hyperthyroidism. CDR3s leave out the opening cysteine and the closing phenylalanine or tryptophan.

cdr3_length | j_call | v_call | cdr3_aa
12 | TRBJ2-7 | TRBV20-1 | SARDLKDSYEQY
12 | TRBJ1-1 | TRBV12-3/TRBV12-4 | ASSLTEVNTEAF
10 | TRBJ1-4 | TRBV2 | ASKGTAGKLF
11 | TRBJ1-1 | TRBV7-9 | ASSLDGLVEAF
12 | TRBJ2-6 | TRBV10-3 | ARPRRPGANVLT
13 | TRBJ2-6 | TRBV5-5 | ASSLELGGANVLT
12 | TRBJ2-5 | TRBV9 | ASSLDTFQETQY
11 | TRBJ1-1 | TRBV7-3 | ASSFAENTEAF
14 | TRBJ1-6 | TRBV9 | ASTKEGSSYNSPLH
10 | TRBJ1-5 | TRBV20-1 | SAVNSNQPQH
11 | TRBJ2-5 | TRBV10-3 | ASRMGVLETQY
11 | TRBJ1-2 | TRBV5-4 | ASSHAGDNGYT
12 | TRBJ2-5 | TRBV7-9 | ASSARQGKETQY
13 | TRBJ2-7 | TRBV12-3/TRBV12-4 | ASSSGTAILYEQY
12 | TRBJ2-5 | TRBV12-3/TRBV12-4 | ASSFPGGAETQY
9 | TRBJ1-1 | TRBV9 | ASSAVTEAF
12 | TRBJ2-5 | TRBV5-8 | ASSLKAYGETQY
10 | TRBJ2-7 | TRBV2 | ATRQSSYEQY
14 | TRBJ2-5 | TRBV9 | ASSVSSGGAGETQY
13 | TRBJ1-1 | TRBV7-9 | TSSLDGTGVTEAF
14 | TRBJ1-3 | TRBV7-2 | ASSTSPIGSGNTIY
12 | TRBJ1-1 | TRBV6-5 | ASSRGLGNTEAF
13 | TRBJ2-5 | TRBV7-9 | ASSDFAGRQETQY
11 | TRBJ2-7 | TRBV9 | ASSGPGTGELY
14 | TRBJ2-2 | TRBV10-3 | AIAGGLADTTGELF
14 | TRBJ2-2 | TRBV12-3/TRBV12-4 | ASSLSGTGYTGELF
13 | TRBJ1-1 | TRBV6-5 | ASSYSDRSLRGAF
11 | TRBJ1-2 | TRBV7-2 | ASGGQGNYGYT
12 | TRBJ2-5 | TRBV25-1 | ASSLAAPQETQY
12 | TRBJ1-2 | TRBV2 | ASSEAAAHSGNT
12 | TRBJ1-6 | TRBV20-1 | SATSGADNSPLH
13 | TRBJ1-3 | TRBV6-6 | ASSGGSSSGNTIY
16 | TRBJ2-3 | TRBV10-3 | AISNLSPKPNSGDTQY
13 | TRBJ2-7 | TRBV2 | ASRVVAKLSYEQY
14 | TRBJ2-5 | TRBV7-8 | ASSQDDRGVAETQY
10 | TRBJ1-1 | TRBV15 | ATSRGAGEAF
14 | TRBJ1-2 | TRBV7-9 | ASSYVWGGTVNGYT
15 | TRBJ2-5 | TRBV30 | ASSSFTIAGGQETQY
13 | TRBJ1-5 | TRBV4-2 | ASSPKRQSNQPQH
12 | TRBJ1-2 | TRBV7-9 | ASSLWNGVLGYT
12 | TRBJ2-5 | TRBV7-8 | ASSSGGAGETQY
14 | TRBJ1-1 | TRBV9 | ASSPSGNAMNTEAF
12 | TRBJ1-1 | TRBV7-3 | ASSLGYMNTEAF
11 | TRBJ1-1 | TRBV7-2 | ASSLVLGVEAF
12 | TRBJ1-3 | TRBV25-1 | ASSSTQGGNTIY
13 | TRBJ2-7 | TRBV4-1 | ASSRATGNWDEQY